This entry features one TCR beta chain sequence. This sample is drawn from a study of shared clonotypes between healthy human individuals. The method was immunoSEQ multiplex PCR; TCRdb's version includes in-frame clones alone and lacks a portion of them. Found here are approximately 2.4 million clones, approximately 94% of them singletons; the top ten hold 0.1% to 0.15%. This receptor was taken from a man aged 18 to 30 in good health. Sequenced sample: naive CD4+ T cells sorted from blood. Subset: CD45RA+ positively selected.

The CDR3 DNA sequence: TGTGCCAGCTCACTACAAACAGGGGAAGGGACTGAAGCTTTCTTT. Protein: CASSLQTGEGTEAFF. V is TRBV18 and J is TRBJ1-1; TRBD1 matches 7 bases. V lost 4 bases, J lost 5 bases, and 10 bases stayed unmatched. Germline assignment: CDR1 KGHSH and CDR2 LQKENI. The CDR3 runs 15 residues.